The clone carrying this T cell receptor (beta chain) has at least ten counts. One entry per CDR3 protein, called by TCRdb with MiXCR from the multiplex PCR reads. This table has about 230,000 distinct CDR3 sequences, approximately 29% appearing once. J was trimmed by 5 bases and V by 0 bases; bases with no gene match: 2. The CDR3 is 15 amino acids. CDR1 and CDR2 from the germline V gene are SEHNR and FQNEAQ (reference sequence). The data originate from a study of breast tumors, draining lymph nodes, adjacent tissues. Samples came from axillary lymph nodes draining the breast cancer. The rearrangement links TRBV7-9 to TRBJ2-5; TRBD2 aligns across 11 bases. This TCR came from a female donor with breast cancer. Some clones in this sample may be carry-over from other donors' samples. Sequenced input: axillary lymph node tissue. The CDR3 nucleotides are TGTGCCAGCAGCTTAGCGTTAGCGGGAGGGGAGACCCAGTACTTC. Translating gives CASSLALAGGETQYF. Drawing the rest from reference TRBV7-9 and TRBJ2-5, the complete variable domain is DTGVSQNPRHKITKRGQNVTFRCDPISEHNRLYWYRQTLGQGPEFLTYFQNEAQLEKSRLLSDRFSAERPKGSFSTLEIQRTEQGDSAMYLCASSLALAGGETQYFGPGTRLLVL.